This T cell receptor (beta chain) was identified in a study of CD8 T cells in Susac syndrome. Each multiple sclerosis control was a treatment-naive patient with relapsing-remitting disease that was either stable or active. In contrast to the negatively isolated CD8+ and CD4+ T cells, TEMRA cells were FACS-enriched. The authors reverse transcribed about 0.5 to 1 ug RNA with random hexamers. TCR beta CDR3 was amplified by immunoSEQ covering 54 Vbeta and 13 Jbeta. TCRdb ran MiXCR on the immunoSEQ multiplex PCR reads and lists one entry per CDR3 protein. The sample shows about 300,000 distinct CDR3 sequences, about 82% of them seen only once. CDR1 and CDR2 (germline): SGHNT, YYREEE (reference sequence). There are 15 residues in the CDR3. V was trimmed by 1 base and J by 4 bases, leaving 15 bases between them.

Sequencing was done on a sample of CD8+ T cells from PBMCs. The chain is built from TRBV5-4 and TRBJ2-7; D is undetermined. This sequence originates from a human donor with multiple sclerosis. The CDR3 DNA sequence: TGTGCCAGCAGCTTGTCAGGCCGCGCGGCGTACGAGCAGTACTTC. This sequence encodes CASSLSGRAAYEQYF.